One T cell receptor (beta chain) is described in this entry. Its target is not known. The length of the CDR3 is 12 residues. With 5 bases clipped from V and 4 bases from J, the junction kept 1 base outside the gene matches. Germline-derived CDR1 and CDR2 are DFQATT and SNEGSKA (reference sequence). Molecular barcoding with unique molecular identifiers was used for the TCRbeta library. One entry per CDR3 protein results from TCRdb running MiXCR on the PCR reads. The sample carries over 100,000 distinct CDR3 sequences, approximately 10% recorded once. This entry is derived from a study of T-cell reconstitution after alpha-beta-depleted transplantation in children. General observations from the study: There were reportedly several hundred expanded graft clones from which alpha-beta T cells came about two months after transplant. The authors attributed T-cell counts and diversity one year after transplant mostly to newly produced T cells.

This TCR came from a boy between 2 and 10 years old with acute lymphoblastic leukemia, due to receive a stem cell transplant. V is TRBV20-1 and J is TRBJ1-3, with 8 bases matching TRBD1. Sequenced material: PBMCs, taken before TCRalphabeta/CD19-depleted stem cell transplant. The CDR3: CSARTGGNTIYF. The DNA for the CDR3 is TGCAGTGCTCGGACAGGGGGAAACACCATATATTTT.